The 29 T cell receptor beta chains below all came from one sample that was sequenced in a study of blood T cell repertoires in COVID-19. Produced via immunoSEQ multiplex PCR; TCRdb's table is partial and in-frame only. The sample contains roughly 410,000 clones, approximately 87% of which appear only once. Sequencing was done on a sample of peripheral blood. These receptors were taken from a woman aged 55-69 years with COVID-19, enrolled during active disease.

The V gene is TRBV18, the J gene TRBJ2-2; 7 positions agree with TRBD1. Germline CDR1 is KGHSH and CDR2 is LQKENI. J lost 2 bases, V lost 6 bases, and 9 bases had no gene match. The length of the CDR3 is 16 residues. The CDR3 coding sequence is TGTGCCAGCTCTGACTCAGGGGGTCCCAACACCGGGGAGCTGTTTTTT. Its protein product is CASSDSGGPNTGELFF.

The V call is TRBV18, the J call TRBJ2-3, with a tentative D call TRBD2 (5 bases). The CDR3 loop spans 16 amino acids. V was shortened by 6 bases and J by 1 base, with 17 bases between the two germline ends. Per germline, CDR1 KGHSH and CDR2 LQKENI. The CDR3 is CASSPSGIAGTDTQYF. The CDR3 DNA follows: TGTGCCAGCTCTCCTTCGGGGATCGCAGGCACAGATACGCAGTATTTT.

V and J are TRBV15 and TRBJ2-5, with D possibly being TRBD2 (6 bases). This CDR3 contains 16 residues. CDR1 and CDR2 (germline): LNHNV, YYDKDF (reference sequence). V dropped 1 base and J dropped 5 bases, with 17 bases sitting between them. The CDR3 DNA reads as TGTGCCACCAGCAGAGGGTTGGCGGGGATGGTGGAGACCCAGTACTTC. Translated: CATSRGLAGMVETQYF.

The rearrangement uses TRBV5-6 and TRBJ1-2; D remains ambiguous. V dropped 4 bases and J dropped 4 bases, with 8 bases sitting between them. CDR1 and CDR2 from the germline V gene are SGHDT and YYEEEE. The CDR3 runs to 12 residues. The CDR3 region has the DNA TGTGCCAGCAGCGGTAACTTCTATGGCTACACCTTC. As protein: CASSGNFYGYTF.

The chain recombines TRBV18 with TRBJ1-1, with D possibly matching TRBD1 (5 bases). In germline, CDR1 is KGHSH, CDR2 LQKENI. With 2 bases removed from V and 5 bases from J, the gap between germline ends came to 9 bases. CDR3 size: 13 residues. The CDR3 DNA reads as TGTGCCAGCTCACCAGGGGGGGAAACTGAAGCTTTCTTT. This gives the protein CASSPGGETEAFF.

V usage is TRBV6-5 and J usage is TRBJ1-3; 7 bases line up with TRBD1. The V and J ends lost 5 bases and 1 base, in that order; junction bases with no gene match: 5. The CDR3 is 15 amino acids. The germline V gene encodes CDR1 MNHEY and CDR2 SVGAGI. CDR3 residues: CASSQQTGSGNTIYF. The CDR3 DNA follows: TGTGCCAGCAGTCAACAGACAGGGTCTGGAAACACCATATATTTT.

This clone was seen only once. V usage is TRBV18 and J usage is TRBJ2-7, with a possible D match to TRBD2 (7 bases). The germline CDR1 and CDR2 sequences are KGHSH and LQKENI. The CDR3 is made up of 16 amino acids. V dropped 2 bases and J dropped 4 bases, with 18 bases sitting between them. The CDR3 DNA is TGTGCCAGCTCACCAGGAAAAGGGGGGGGTGTATACGAGCAGTACTTC. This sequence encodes CASSPGKGGGVYEQYF.

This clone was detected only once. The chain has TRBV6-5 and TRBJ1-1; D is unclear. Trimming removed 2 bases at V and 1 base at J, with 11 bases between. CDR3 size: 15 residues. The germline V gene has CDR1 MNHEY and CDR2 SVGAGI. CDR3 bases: TGTGCCAGCAGTTACGACAATACGCCGAACACTGAAGCTTTCTTT. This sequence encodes CASSYDNTPNTEAFF.

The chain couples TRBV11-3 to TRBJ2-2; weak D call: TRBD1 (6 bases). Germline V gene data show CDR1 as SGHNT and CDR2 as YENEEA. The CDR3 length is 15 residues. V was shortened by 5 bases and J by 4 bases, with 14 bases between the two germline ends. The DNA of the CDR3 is TGTGCCAGCAGCGGGATGGGACAATTCACCGGGGAGCTGTTTTTT. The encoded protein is CASSGMGQFTGELFF.

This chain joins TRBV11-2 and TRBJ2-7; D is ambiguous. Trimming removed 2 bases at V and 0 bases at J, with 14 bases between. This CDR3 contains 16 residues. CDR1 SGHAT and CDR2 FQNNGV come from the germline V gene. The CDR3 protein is CASSLLPGHLSYEQYF. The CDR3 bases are TGTGCCAGCAGCTTACTTCCTGGGCACCTCTCCTACGAGCAGTACTTC.

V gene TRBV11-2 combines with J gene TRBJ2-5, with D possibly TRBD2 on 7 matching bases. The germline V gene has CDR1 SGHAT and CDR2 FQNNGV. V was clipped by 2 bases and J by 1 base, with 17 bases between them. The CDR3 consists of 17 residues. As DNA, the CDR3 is TGTGCCAGCAGCTTATGGGGGGCGGGGGATACCCAAGAGACCCAGTACTTC. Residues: CASSLWGAGDTQETQYF.

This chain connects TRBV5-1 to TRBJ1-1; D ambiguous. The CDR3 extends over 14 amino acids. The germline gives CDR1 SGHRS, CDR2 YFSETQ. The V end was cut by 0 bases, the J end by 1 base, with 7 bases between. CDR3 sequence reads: CASSLVTENTEAFF. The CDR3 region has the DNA TGCGCCAGCAGCTTGGTTACAGAGAACACTGAAGCTTTCTTT.

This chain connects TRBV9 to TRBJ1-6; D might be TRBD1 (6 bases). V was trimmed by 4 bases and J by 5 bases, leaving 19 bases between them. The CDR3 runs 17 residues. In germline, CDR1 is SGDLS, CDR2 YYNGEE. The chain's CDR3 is CASSPEQGKSNNSPLHF. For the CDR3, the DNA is TGTGCCAGCAGCCCCGAACAGGGCAAATCCAATAATTCACCCCTCCACTTT.

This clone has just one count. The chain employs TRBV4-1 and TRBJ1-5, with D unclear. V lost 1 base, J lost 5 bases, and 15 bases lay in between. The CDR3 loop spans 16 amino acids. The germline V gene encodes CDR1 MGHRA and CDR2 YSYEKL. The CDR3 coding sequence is TGCGCCAGCAGCCAAGGTGGAAACGGGCGGGATCAGCCCCAGCATTTT. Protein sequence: CASSQGGNGRDQPQHF.

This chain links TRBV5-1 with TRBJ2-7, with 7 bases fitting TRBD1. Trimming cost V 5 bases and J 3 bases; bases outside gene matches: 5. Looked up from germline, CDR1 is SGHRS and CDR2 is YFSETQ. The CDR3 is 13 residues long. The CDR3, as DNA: TGCGCCAGCAGAGAGACAGGGAACTACGAGCAGTACTTC. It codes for CASRETGNYEQYF.

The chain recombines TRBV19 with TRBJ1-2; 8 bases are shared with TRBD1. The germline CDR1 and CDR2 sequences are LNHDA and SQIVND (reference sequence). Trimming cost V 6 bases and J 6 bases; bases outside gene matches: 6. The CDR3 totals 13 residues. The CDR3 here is CASSQGADNGYTF. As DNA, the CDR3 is TGTGCCAGTAGCCAGGGGGCGGATAATGGCTACACCTTC.

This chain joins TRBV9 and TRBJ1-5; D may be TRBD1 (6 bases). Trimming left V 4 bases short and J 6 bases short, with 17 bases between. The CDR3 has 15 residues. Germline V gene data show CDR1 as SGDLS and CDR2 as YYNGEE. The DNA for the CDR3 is TGTGCCAGCAGCCCCCTGGCAGGGGAAGGTCAGCCCCAGCATTTT. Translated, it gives CASSPLAGEGQPQHF.

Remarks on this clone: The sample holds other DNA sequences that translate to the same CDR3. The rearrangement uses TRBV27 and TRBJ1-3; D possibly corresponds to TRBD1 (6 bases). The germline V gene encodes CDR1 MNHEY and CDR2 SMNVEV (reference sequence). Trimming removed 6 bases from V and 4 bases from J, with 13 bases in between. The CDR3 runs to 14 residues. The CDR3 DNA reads TGTGCCAGCAGACCCACAGGGTCGGGAAACACCATATATTTT. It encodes CASRPTGSGNTIYF.

This chain's CDR3 is CASSATSRETQYF. CDR3 nucleotide sequence: TGTGCCAGCAGCGCGACTAGCCGAGAGACCCAGTACTTC. V and J are TRBV6-2 or TRBV6-3 and TRBJ2-5; 7 nucleotides line up with TRBD2. The J segment lost 4 bases and the V segment lost 6 bases, leaving 5 bases of the junction unmatched. Looked up from germline, CDR1 is MNHEY and CDR2 is SVGEGT. The CDR3 is 13 amino acids.

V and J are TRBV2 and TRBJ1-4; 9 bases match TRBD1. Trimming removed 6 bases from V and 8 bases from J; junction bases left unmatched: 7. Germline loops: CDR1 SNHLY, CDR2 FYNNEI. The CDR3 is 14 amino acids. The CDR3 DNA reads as TGTGCCAGCAGAAAACAGGGGGCCGGAGAAAAACTGTTTTTT. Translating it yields CASRKQGAGEKLFF.

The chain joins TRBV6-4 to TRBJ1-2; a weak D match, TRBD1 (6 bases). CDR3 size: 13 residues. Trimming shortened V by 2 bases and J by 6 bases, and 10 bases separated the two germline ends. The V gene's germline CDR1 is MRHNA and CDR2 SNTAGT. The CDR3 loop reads CASSDGTPDGYTF. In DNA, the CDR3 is TGTGCCAGCAGTGACGGGACACCCGATGGCTACACCTTC.

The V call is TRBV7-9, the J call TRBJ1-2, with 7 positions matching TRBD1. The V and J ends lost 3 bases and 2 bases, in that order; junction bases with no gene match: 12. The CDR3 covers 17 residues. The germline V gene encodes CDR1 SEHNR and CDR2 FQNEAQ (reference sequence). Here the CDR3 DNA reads TGTGCCAGCAGCTTGCGGGACAGAGTCTTCGAAAACTATGGCTACACCTTC. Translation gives CASSLRDRVFENYGYTF.

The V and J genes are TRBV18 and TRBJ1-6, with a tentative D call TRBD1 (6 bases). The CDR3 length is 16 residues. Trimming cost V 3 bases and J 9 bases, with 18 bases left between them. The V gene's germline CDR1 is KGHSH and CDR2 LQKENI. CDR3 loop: CASSPRAGGLGSPLHF. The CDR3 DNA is TGTGCCAGCTCACCGCGGGCGGGGGGCCTGGGTTCACCCCTCCACTTT.

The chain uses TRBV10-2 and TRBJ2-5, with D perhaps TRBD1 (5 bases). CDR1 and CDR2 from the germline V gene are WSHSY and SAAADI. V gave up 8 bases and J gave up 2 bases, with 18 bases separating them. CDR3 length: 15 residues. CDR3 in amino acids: CASRGPRVKQETQYF. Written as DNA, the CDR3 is TGCGCCAGCCGAGGCCCCAGGGTAAAGCAAGAGACCCAGTACTTC.

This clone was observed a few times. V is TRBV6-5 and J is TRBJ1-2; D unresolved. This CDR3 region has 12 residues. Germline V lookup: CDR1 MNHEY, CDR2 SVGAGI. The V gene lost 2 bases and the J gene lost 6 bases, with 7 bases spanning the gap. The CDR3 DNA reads TGTGCCAGCAGTTACGCGGGGAATGGCTACACCTTC. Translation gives CASSYAGNGYTF.

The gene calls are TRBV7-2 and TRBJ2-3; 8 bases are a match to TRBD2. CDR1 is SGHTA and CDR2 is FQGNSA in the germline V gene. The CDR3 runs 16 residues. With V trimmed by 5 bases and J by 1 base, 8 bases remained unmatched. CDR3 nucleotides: TGTGCCAGCAGCCTACACCCGGGGGGGGGCACAGATACGCAGTATTTT. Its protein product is CASSLHPGGGTDTQYF.

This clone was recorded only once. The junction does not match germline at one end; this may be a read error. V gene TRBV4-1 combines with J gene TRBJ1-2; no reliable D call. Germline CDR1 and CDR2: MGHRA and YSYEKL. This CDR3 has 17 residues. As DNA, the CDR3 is TGCGCCAGCAGCCAAGATGATTGGACCCAGATAAACGCCCGGGAGCTTTTC. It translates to CASSQDDWTQINARELF.

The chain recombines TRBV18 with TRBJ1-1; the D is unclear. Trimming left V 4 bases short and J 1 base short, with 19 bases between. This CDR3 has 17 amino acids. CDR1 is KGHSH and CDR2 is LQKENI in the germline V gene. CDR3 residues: CASSRLDSLGKNTEAFF. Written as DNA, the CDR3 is TGTGCCAGCTCACGCCTAGATTCTCTCGGCAAGAACACTGAAGCTTTCTTT. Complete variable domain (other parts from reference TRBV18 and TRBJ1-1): NAGVMQNPRHLVRRRGQEARLRCSPMKGHSHVYWYRQLPEEGLKFMVYLQKENIIDESGMPKERFSAEFPKEGPSILRIQQVVRGDSAAYFCASSRLDSLGKNTEAFFGQGTRLTVV.

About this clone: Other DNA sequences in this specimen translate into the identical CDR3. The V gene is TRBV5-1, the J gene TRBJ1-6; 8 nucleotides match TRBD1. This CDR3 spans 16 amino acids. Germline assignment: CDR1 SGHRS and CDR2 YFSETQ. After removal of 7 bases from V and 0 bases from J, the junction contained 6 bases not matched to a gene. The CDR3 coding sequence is TGCGCCAGCCGCCGACAGGGGAGCTCCTATAATTCACCCCTCCACTTT. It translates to CASRRQGSSYNSPLHF.